This entry lists 23 T cell receptor beta chains sequenced from one sample in a study of identical twins. Using its own MiXCR run on the 5' RACE reads, TCRdb lists one record per CDR3 protein. This sample has around 960,000 distinct CDR3 sequences; roughly an eighth occur once, and the top ten carry about 1.5%. These data were also reused for a study on yellow fever vaccine responses in identical twins.

Material for sequencing was PBMCs. The origin of the receptors is a woman between 18 and 29 years old in good health.

This clonotype was found a few times. This chain connects TRBV27 to TRBJ2-3, with D possibly matching TRBD1 (5 bases). CDR1 is MNHEY and CDR2 is SMNVEV in the germline V gene (reference sequence). The CDR3 is made up of 14 amino acids. Between the trimmed V and J ends, which lost 5 bases and 5 bases, there was a span of 14 bases. The CDR3 DNA reads as TGTGCCAGCAGTCCCCTAGGGGAAAGAGATACGCAGTATTTT. It translates to CASSPLGERDTQYF.

The chain has TRBV10-3 and TRBJ2-1, with TRBD2 identical over 11 bases. Germline V lookup: CDR1 ENHRY, CDR2 SYGVKD. The V and J ends lost 3 bases and 0 bases, in that order; junction bases with no gene match: 10. The CDR3 sequence is 19 residues long. The CDR3 spells CAISEGGLAGGISYNEQFF. CDR3 sequence (DNA): TGTGCCATCAGTGAAGGGGGCCTAGCGGGAGGAATCTCCTACAATGAGCAGTTCTTC.

The chain uses TRBV6-5 and TRBJ2-1, with 9 bases identical to TRBD2. The V segment lost 7 bases and the J segment 0 bases; nucleotides outside the gene matches: 4. There are 15 residues in the CDR3. The germline gives CDR1 MNHEY, CDR2 SVGAGI. This CDR3 is CASISGGLSYNEQFF. The CDR3 DNA reads as TGTGCCAGCATTAGCGGGGGCCTCTCCTACAATGAGCAGTTCTTC.

This clonotype has only a few counts. The CDR3 loop is CASSTRTVLIGNTIYF. CDR3 DNA: TGTGCCAGCAGCACGAGGACAGTCCTTATTGGAAACACCATATATTTT. This chain links TRBV7-2 with TRBJ1-3, with D perhaps matching TRBD1 (6 bases). The CDR3 is made up of 16 amino acids. V lost 5 bases and J 3 bases, leaving 17 bases between the germline ends. The germline V gene encodes CDR1 SGHTA and CDR2 FQGNSA.

This clonotype was picked up many times. This chain links TRBV7-9 with TRBJ2-1; TRBD2 matches 8 bases. The germline gives CDR1 SEHNR, CDR2 FQNEAQ (reference sequence). Trimming at V came to 1 base and at J to 4 bases, leaving 6 bases not matched to a gene. The CDR3 has 16 amino acids. CDR3 loop: CASSLGSSGGYNEQFF. CDR3 coding DNA: TGTGCCAGCAGCTTAGGCAGCAGCGGGGGTTACAATGAGCAGTTCTTC.

CDR3 DNA sequence: TGTGCCAGCAGTCACGGGACAGGGGCCTACGAGCAGTACTTC. Its translation: CASSHGTGAYEQYF. This chain uses TRBV27 with TRBJ2-7, with 10 positions matching TRBD1. V trimming: 5 bases; J trimming: 2 bases; junction bases outside the gene matches: 3. This CDR3 spans 14 amino acids. CDR1 and CDR2 (germline): MNHEY, SMNVEV (reference sequence).

This clonotype was seen only a few times. This chain links TRBV5-1 with TRBJ2-3, with TRBD1 matching 7 bases. The J segment lost 4 bases and the V segment lost 0 bases, leaving 8 bases of the junction unmatched. Per germline, CDR1 SGHRS and CDR2 YFSETQ. CDR3 length equals 16 residues. The CDR3 loop is CASSLATTGSADTQYF. The CDR3 DNA reads TGCGCCAGCAGCTTGGCCACGACAGGGTCTGCAGATACGCAGTATTTT.

The table lists this clonotype with a few counts. The chain uses TRBV19 and TRBJ2-2; tentatively, D is TRBD1 (6 bases). This CDR3 has 14 amino acids. Germline V lookup: CDR1 LNHDA, CDR2 SQIVND (reference sequence). Trimming left V 7 bases short and J 1 base short, with 10 bases between. CDR3 amino acids: CASMGRGNTGELFF. The CDR3 nucleotides read TGTGCCAGTATGGGCAGGGGGAACACCGGGGAGCTGTTTTTT.

This clonotype was counted only a few times. The genes are TRBV29-1 and TRBJ1-3; D gene unclear. The V gene's germline CDR1 is SQVTM and CDR2 ANQGSEA. V lost 4 bases and J 2 bases, leaving 3 bases between the germline ends. The CDR3 runs 11 residues. The CDR3 here is CSVVTGNTIYF. Written as DNA, the CDR3 is TGCAGCGTTGTTACTGGAAACACCATATATTTT. Full variable domain (missing parts from reference TRBV29-1 and TRBJ1-3): SAVISQKPSRDICQRGTSLTIQCQVDSQVTMMFWYRQQPGQSLTLIATANQGSEATYESGFVIDKFPISRPNLTFSTLTVSNMSPEDSSIYLCSVVTGNTIYFGEGSWLTVV.

The V and J genes are TRBV6-2 or TRBV6-3 and TRBJ1-4; a weak D match, TRBD1 (6 bases). V dropped 10 bases and J dropped 0 bases, with 30 bases sitting between them. Germline values: CDR1 MNHEY, CDR2 SVGEGT. This CDR3 contains 20 residues. In nucleotides, the CDR3 is TGTGCCACCAAACTCAACCCCCAGGGAGCAGGGGAAACAACTAATGAAAAACTGTTTTTT. Translated, it gives CATKLNPQGAGETTNEKLFF.

The chain links TRBV7-9 to TRBJ2-3; 12 nucleotides align to TRBD2. The V gene's germline CDR1 is SEHNR and CDR2 FQNEAQ (reference sequence). V lost 8 bases and J lost 2; bases outside the gene matches: 5. This CDR3 has 15 residues. CDR3 in DNA: TGTGCCAGCGCCCGGACTAGCGGGACCACAGATACGCAGTATTTT. This encodes CASARTSGTTDTQYF.

This clonotype was seen a handful of times. The V gene is TRBV7-9, the J gene TRBJ1-3; unclear D gene. V dropped 7 bases and J dropped 0 bases, with 7 bases sitting between them. Germline V CDR1 and CDR2: SEHNR, FQNEAQ (reference sequence). The CDR3 consists of 13 residues. The chain's CDR3 is CASTRFSGNTIYF. Here the CDR3 DNA reads TGTGCCAGCACCCGTTTCTCTGGAAACACCATATATTTT.

V gene TRBV10-2 combines with J gene TRBJ2-3, with D perhaps TRBD2 (5 bases). The CDR3 is 16 residues long. Looked up from germline, CDR1 is WSHSY and CDR2 is SAAADI. V shed 0 bases and J shed 0 bases, with 10 bases lying between them. The CDR3 DNA follows: TGCGCCAGCAGTGAGTCCGGACTGGCTAGCACAGATACGCAGTATTTT. This encodes CASSESGLASTDTQYF.

This clonotype has only one observation. The rearrangement uses TRBV25-1 and TRBJ1-4; D is possibly TRBD1 (6 bases). The germline V and J ends were trimmed by 2 bases and 3 bases, with 10 bases remaining between them. The CDR3 is made up of 15 amino acids. CDR1 MGHDK and CDR2 SYGVNS come from the germline V gene. Written as DNA, the CDR3 is TGTGCCAGCAGTGAACCGACAGGCGCTAATGAAAAACTGTTTTTT. This sequence encodes CASSEPTGANEKLFF.

There are a few counts of this clonotype. The chain carries TRBV29-1 and TRBJ1-2; D possibly corresponds to TRBD1 (6 bases). This CDR3 spans 12 amino acids. Trimming removed 3 bases from V and 7 bases from J, with 12 bases in between. CDR1 SQVTM and CDR2 ANQGSEA come from the germline V gene. The CDR3 region is CSVDVGALGYTF. The CDR3 DNA reads TGCAGCGTTGACGTGGGGGCTCTTGGCTACACCTTC. The whole variable domain, remainder taken from reference TRBV29-1 and TRBJ1-2, is SAVISQKPSRDICQRGTSLTIQCQVDSQVTMMFWYRQQPGQSLTLIATANQGSEATYESGFVIDKFPISRPNLTFSTLTVSNMSPEDSSIYLCSVDVGALGYTFGSGTRLTVV.

In this sample, this clonotype turned up a few times. This rearrangement joins TRBV7-9 to TRBJ1-5; 8 bases fit TRBD1. Trimming took 5 bases from V and 6 from J; bases not matched to a gene: 9. CDR3 length equals 15 residues. Germline CDR1 reads SEHNR; CDR2 reads FQNEAQ (reference sequence). The CDR3 here is CASSRGTGIPQPQHF. The CDR3 DNA reads TGTGCCAGCAGCAGGGGGACAGGCATACCTCAGCCCCAGCATTTT.

This clonotype showed up just a few times. The J gene is TRBJ2-3, the V gene TRBV7-2; D is possibly TRBD2 (6 bases). The CDR3 loop spans 15 amino acids. Trimming left V 2 bases short and J 1 base short, with 10 bases between. Germline V lookup: CDR1 SGHTA, CDR2 FQGNSA. The CDR3 is CASSLLAIGTDTQYF. DNA for the CDR3: TGTGCCAGCAGCTTACTAGCGATTGGCACAGATACGCAGTATTTT.

The V call is TRBV5-1, the J call TRBJ2-3; weak D call: TRBD1 (5 bases). Trimming pared 4 bases from V and 2 bases from J, leaving 14 bases between. The CDR3 loop spans 15 amino acids. Per the germline V gene, CDR1 is SGHRS and CDR2 is YFSETQ. The CDR3 sequence: CASSHRGGSTDTQYF. As DNA, the CDR3 is TGCGCCAGCAGCCATAGGGGCGGATCCACAGATACGCAGTATTTT.

In its sample, this clonotype was seen a few times. The chain links TRBV11-2 to TRBJ2-2; TRBD2 might be the D (5 bases). The germline V gene has CDR1 SGHAT and CDR2 FQNNGV. There are 17 residues in the CDR3. V was shortened by 1 base and J by 2 bases, with 14 bases between the two germline ends. For the CDR3, the DNA is TGTGCCAGCAGCTTAGTCATATACGGGGTCAACACCGGGGAGCTGTTTTTT. It translates to CASSLVIYGVNTGELFF.

In its sample, this clonotype was seen a few times. The V and J genes are TRBV7-3 and TRBJ2-2, with D maybe TRBD1 (7 bases). Germline V gene sequence: CDR1 SGHTA, CDR2 FQGTGA. The germline V and J ends were trimmed by 5 bases and 4 bases, with 11 bases remaining between them. There are 14 residues in the CDR3. DNA of the CDR3: TGTGCCAGCAGCGAGCAGGGGGGCACCGGGGAGCTGTTTTTT. It yields the protein CASSEQGGTGELFF.

This clonotype has only a few counts. The chain joins TRBV6-1 to TRBJ2-6, with D hard to call. Germline V gives CDR1 MNHNS, CDR2 SASEGT. There are 17 residues in the CDR3. V was pared by 3 bases and J by 2 bases, with 14 bases between. The CDR3 here is CASSEIRPSTGANVLTF. As DNA, the CDR3 is TGTGCCAGCAGTGAGATACGACCCAGCACTGGGGCCAACGTCCTGACTTTC.

The CDR3 sequence is CATRSPQGHYEQYF. CDR3 in DNA: TGTGCCACCCGTAGCCCCCAGGGACACTACGAGCAGTACTTC. The chain joins TRBV6-2 or TRBV6-3 to TRBJ2-7, with D possibly matching TRBD1 (6 bases). Trimming removed 10 bases at V and 3 bases at J, with 19 bases between. Germline lookup yields CDR1 MNHEY and CDR2 SVGEGT. The CDR3 extends over 14 amino acids.

This clonotype has just a few counts. The V call is TRBV6-4, the J call TRBJ1-4, with a tentative D call TRBD1 (5 bases). With 4 bases removed from V and 10 bases from J, the gap between germline ends came to 13 bases. Looked up from germline, CDR1 is MRHNA and CDR2 is SNTAGT. The CDR3 loop spans 13 amino acids. The CDR3 sequence is CASSARSGGKLFF. The DNA of the CDR3 is TGTGCCAGCAGTGCCAGATCGGGGGGAAAACTGTTTTTT.